These 15 T cell receptor beta chains originate from one sample sequenced in a study of graft-versus-host responses after intestinal transplantation (dated by TCRdb to 2020 to 2022). These TCRs are of unknown antigen specificity. The library was prepared using the immunoSEQ multiplex PCR assay. Held by TCRdb, this immuneACCESS table contains in-frame sequences only and omits some clones. Under half of the omission traces to an unresolved V gene where checked; the cause of the rest is unknown. Recorded for this sample are 100,000 or so clones; 92% of them occurred a single time. The ten biggest clones cover more than 0.15% of the sample. The time point label, as the study defines it: cells obtained before transplantation from donor or recipient. Sequencing used unstimulated CD4+ T cells sorted from spleen or lymph node cells, obtained before intestinal transplant. Receptor source: a human donor who received an intestinal transplant.

This chain connects TRBV5-1 to TRBJ1-1, with D possibly TRBD1 on 6 matching bases. Germline V lookup: CDR1 SGHRS, CDR2 YFSETQ. Trimming removed 4 bases from V and 1 base from J, with 14 bases in between. This CDR3 comprises 15 residues. The CDR3 here is CASSPVVGANTEAFF. CDR3 DNA sequence: TGCGCCAGCAGCCCCGTGGTGGGGGCGAACACTGAAGCTTTCTTT.

V and J are TRBV2 and TRBJ2-7; TRBD1 agrees at 9 bases. From germline, CDR1 is SNHLY and CDR2 FYNNEI. The J segment lost 3 bases and the V segment lost 6 bases, leaving 6 bases of the junction unmatched. The CDR3 has 14 amino acids. The CDR3 DNA follows: TGTGCCAGCAGCGAACAGGGGGCCCTCTACGAGCAGTACTTC. It is translated as CASSEQGALYEQYF.

V is TRBV7-6 and J is TRBJ1-5, with 7 bases aligning to TRBD1. The CDR3 covers 13 residues. CDR1 is SGHVS, CDR2 FNYEAQ, per germline. The trim removed 5 bases at V and 6 bases at J, leaving 4 bases unmatched. The CDR3 DNA reads as TGTGCCAGCAGCGCTGACAGGGTTCAGCCCCAGCATTTT. Translation: CASSADRVQPQHF.

The chain combines TRBV15 with TRBJ1-4; maybe TRBD1 (6 bases). The CDR3 loop spans 16 amino acids. CDR1 and CDR2 from the germline V gene are LNHNV and YYDKDF (reference sequence). The V and J ends lost 3 bases and 3 bases respectively, with 14 bases between them. CDR3 protein: CATSSDRQAANEKLFF. DNA for the CDR3: TGTGCCACCAGCAGTGACCGACAGGCGGCTAATGAAAAACTGTTTTTT.

The chain is built from TRBV5-1 and TRBJ2-1; 11 bases agree with TRBD2. The length of the CDR3 is 15 residues. V was pared by 0 bases and J by 8 bases, with 4 bases of the junction left unmatched. The germline CDR1 and CDR2 sequences are SGHRS and YFSETQ. CDR3 protein: CASSLGLAGLYEQFF. CDR3 nucleotides: TGCGCCAGCAGCTTGGGACTAGCGGGGCTCTATGAGCAGTTCTTC.

The V call is TRBV5-1, the J call TRBJ2-5; a possible D gene is TRBD2 (5 bases). The CDR3 is 15 amino acids. CDR1 is SGHRS, CDR2 YFSETQ, per germline. Trimming took off 0 bases at V and 2 bases at J, with 11 bases between the two ends. CDR3 region: CASSLDGGLQETQYF. The CDR3, as DNA: TGCGCCAGCAGCTTGGACGGCGGACTTCAAGAGACCCAGTACTTC.

The rearrangement uses TRBV27 and TRBJ2-1; 9 bases fit TRBD1. V lost 4 bases, J lost 1 base, and 8 bases stayed unmatched. The CDR3 contains 17 residues. Looked up from germline, CDR1 is MNHEY and CDR2 is SMNVEV (reference sequence). CDR3 DNA sequence: TGTGCCAGCAGTTCATTAGGGGGACAGGGATCCTACAATGAGCAGTTCTTC. This codes for CASSSLGGQGSYNEQFF.

The genes are TRBV29-1 and TRBJ2-1; 8 bases line up with TRBD1. V lost 5 bases, J lost 8 bases, and 11 bases stayed unmatched. The CDR3 contains 14 residues. From germline, CDR1 is SQVTM and CDR2 ANQGSEA. CDR3 protein: CSVRGAGGNDEQFF. DNA for the CDR3: TGCAGCGTTCGAGGGGCAGGGGGCAACGATGAGCAGTTCTTC.

The chain joins TRBV5-5 to TRBJ2-5; 12 nucleotides match TRBD1. With V trimmed by 4 bases and J by 4 bases, 5 bases remained unmatched. Per the germline V gene, CDR1 is SGHKS and CDR2 is YYEKEE (reference sequence). The CDR3 loop spans 15 amino acids. CDR3 DNA: TGTGCCAGCAGCGGGGGACAGGGGGCCCGAGAGACCCAGTACTTC. Translation: CASSGGQGARETQYF. The full variable domain, completed using reference TRBV5-5 and TRBJ2-5, is DAGVTQSPTHLIKTRGQQVTLRCSPISGHKSVSWYQQVLGQGPQFIFQYYEKEERGRGNFPDRFSARQFPNYSSELNVNALLLGDSALYLCASSGGQGARETQYFGPGTRLLVL.

The V and J genes are TRBV28 and TRBJ2-7; D is ambiguous. In germline, CDR1 is MDHEN, CDR2 SYDVKM. Trimming took 4 bases from V and 3 from J, leaving 4 bases between them. The CDR3 contains 11 residues. The CDR3 region has the DNA TGTGCCAGCAGTTCTTACTACGAGCAGTACTTC. Translation gives CASSSYYEQYF.

The V and J genes are TRBV7-9 and TRBJ1-5; D is perhaps TRBD1 (5 bases). Germline values: CDR1 SEHNR, CDR2 FQNEAQ (reference sequence). V lost 3 bases, J lost 6 bases, and 15 bases lay in between. This CDR3 contains 15 residues. The CDR3: CASSLEGAQSQPQHF. The DNA for the CDR3 is TGTGCCAGCAGCTTGGAAGGGGCGCAGAGTCAGCCCCAGCATTTT.

CDR3 amino acids: CASSLGQGLEAFF. The CDR3 bases are TGTGCCAGCAGCTTAGGGCAGGGGTTAGAAGCTTTCTTT. The chain links TRBV7-3 to TRBJ1-1; the D gene is possibly TRBD1 (6 bases). The CDR3 runs 13 residues. Trimming took 2 bases from V and 8 from J, leaving 12 bases between them. The germline V gene encodes CDR1 SGHTA and CDR2 FQGTGA.

The V and J genes are TRBV18 and TRBJ2-5; TRBD2 might be the D (7 bases). The CDR3 has 17 residues. Trimming took 1 base from V and 2 from J, leaving 17 bases between them. CDR1 and CDR2 (germline): KGHSH, LQKENI. CDR3 in amino acids: CASSPQAGAGVQETQYF. For the CDR3, the DNA is TGTGCCAGCTCACCACAGGCGGGGGCTGGGGTTCAAGAGACCCAGTACTTC. Full variable domain (outside the CDR3, taken from reference TRBV18 and TRBJ2-5): NAGVMQNPRHLVRRRGQEARLRCSPMKGHSHVYWYRQLPEEGLKFMVYLQKENIIDESGMPKERFSAEFPKEGPSILRIQQVVRGDSAAYFCASSPQAGAGVQETQYFGPGTRLLVL.

The chain carries TRBV5-1 and TRBJ1-1, with 8 positions matching TRBD1. The germline CDR1 and CDR2 sequences are SGHRS and YFSETQ. V lost 0 bases, J lost 4 bases, and 8 bases stayed unmatched. This CDR3 is built from 16 residues. The CDR3 protein is CASSLGAGGAGTEAFF. The CDR3 DNA reads TGCGCCAGCAGCTTGGGGGCAGGGGGCGCGGGCACTGAAGCTTTCTTT.

The V and J genes are TRBV18 and TRBJ1-2; no definite D call. Germline V CDR1 and CDR2: KGHSH, LQKENI. Trimming removed 4 bases from V and 3 bases from J, with 6 bases in between. The CDR3 runs 12 residues. The DNA of the CDR3 is TGTGCCAGCTCACTTACAGACTATGGCTACACCTTC. Protein: CASSLTDYGYTF.